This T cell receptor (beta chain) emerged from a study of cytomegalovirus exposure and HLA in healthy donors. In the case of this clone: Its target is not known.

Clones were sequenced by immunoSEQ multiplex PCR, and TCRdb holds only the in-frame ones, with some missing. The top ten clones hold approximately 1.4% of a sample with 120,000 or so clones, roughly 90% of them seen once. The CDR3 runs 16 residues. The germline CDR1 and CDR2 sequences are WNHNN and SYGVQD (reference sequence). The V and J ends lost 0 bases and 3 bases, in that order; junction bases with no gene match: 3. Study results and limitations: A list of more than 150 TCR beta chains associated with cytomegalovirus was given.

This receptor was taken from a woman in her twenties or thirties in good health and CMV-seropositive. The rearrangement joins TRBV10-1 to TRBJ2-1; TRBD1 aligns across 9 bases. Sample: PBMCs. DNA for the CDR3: TGCGCCAGCAGTGAGTCCGGGACAGGGTTCTACAATGAGCAGTTCTTC. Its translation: CASSESGTGFYNEQFF.